The next 9 T cell receptor beta chains were all read from a single sample in a study of chronic HIV infection and antiretroviral therapy. From the 5' RACE reads, TCRdb called clonotypes with MiXCR, one entry per CDR3 protein. The sample yields tens of thousands of distinct CDR3 sequences, 8.2% seen once. Specimen: peripheral blood. These receptors all come from an adult who had HIV and had not received antiretroviral therapy, or was an uninfected healthy control (not recorded which).

This clonotype was observed a handful of times. The CDR3 spells CASSSQGLSNQPQHF. The CDR3 bases are TGTGCCAGCAGCTCCCAGGGTTTAAGCAATCAGCCCCAGCATTTT. The V and J genes are TRBV5-5 and TRBJ1-5; perhaps TRBD1 as D (5 bases). The CDR3 totals 15 residues. Trimming shortened V by 3 bases and J by 1 base, and 11 bases separated the two germline ends. Germline assignment: CDR1 SGHKS and CDR2 YYEKEE (reference sequence).

The chain carries TRBV25-1 and TRBJ2-3, with 14 nucleotides matching TRBD2. With V trimmed by 8 bases and J by 0 bases, 4 bases remained unmatched. The CDR3 consists of 16 residues. Germline V CDR1 and CDR2: MGHDK, SYGVNS. The CDR3 region has the DNA TGTGCCAGCGGGACTAGCGGGAGAGCTAGCACAGATACGCAGTATTTT. This codes for CASGTSGRASTDTQYF.

V gene TRBV28 combines with J gene TRBJ1-2; D is ambiguous. CDR1 is MDHEN and CDR2 is SYDVKM in the germline V gene. V was trimmed by 7 bases and J by 4 bases, leaving 22 bases between them. This CDR3 spans 16 amino acids. This CDR3 is CASTSYSNGVGYGYTF. CDR3 in DNA: TGTGCCAGCACTTCTTATTCGAACGGTGTGGGCTATGGCTACACCTTC.

The rearrangement uses TRBV4-1 and TRBJ1-5, with 7 bases that match TRBD1. The germline CDR1 and CDR2 sequences are MGHRA and YSYEKL. J was trimmed by 3 bases and V by 2 bases; bases with no gene match: 4. The CDR3 has 15 amino acids. DNA of the CDR3: TGCGCCAGCAGCCAACTAGGGGGCATCAATCAGCCCCAGCATTTT. Residues: CASSQLGGINQPQHF.

This clonotype was counted at least ten times. The chain combines TRBV7-2 with TRBJ2-5; the D gene is possibly TRBD1 (6 bases). This CDR3 comprises 14 residues. V dropped 5 bases and J dropped 5 bases, with 15 bases sitting between them. Germline values: CDR1 SGHTA, CDR2 FQGNSA. The CDR3 coding sequence is TGTGCCAGCAGCCCACGACAGGTTGGGGAGACCCAGTACTTC. It yields the protein CASSPRQVGETQYF.

The chain links TRBV5-1 to TRBJ2-5; TRBD1 agrees at 7 bases. CDR1 is SGHRS and CDR2 is YFSETQ in the germline V gene. J lost 7 bases, V lost 3 bases, and 6 bases had no gene match. This CDR3 has 13 amino acids. CDR3 nucleotides: TGCGCCAGCAGCTCGGGACAGTCCACGACCCAGTACTTC. As protein: CASSSGQSTTQYF.

The chain's CDR3 is CASSLGGVPGSTDTQYF. CDR3 DNA: TGTGCCAGCAGTTTAGGCGGCGTACCGGGGAGCACAGATACGCAGTATTTT. The rearrangement links TRBV12-3 or TRBV12-4 to TRBJ2-3, with a tentative D call TRBD2 (5 bases). The ends were cut back, 1 base at V and 0 bases at J, with 14 bases in the middle. The length of the CDR3 is 17 residues.

This clonotype showed up many times. The chain links TRBV2 to TRBJ2-1; D is undetermined. The CDR3 has 12 residues. The germline V gene encodes CDR1 SNHLY and CDR2 FYNNEI. The V gene lost 4 bases and the J gene lost 6 bases, with 7 bases spanning the gap. CDR3: CASSVELNEQFF. As DNA, the CDR3 is TGTGCCAGCAGTGTGGAACTCAATGAGCAGTTCTTC.

In this sample, this clonotype turned up a few times. This sequence joins TRBV5-5 and TRBJ1-2; D not certain. Germline CDR1 is SGHKS and CDR2 is YYEKEE (reference sequence). CDR3 length: 12 residues. V gave up 4 bases and J gave up 8 bases, with 12 bases separating them. CDR3 nucleotides: TGTGCCAGCAGCCTAGACATGAGAGGCTACACCTTC. Translation gives CASSLDMRGYTF.